These T cell receptor beta chains were read from a single sample in a study of T cells in Graves' hyperthyroidism and ophthalmopathy. TCRdb reprocessed the multiplex PCR reads with MiXCR, giving one entry per CDR3 protein. The data show some 580,000 distinct CDR3 sequences, with about a sixth seen just once and 2.5% to 4% held by the top ten. Sequencing used blood. Receptor source: a woman aged 35 to 49 with Graves' ophthalmopathy. Each CDR3 is given with its conserved first and last residue. A D gene is named only where the DNA matches it firmly. Clone size is given for some rows only: seen once, a few or many times, or a class if the clone is expanded.

cdr3_nt | cdr3_aa | d_call | j_call | v_call | clone_size
TGTGCCAGCAGAAGTCGACTGACAGCCCAAGAGACCCAGTACTTC | CASRSRLTAQETQYF | - | TRBJ2-5 | TRBV2 | many
TGTGCCATCGGGACTAGCGGATACACAGATACGCAGTATTTT | CAIGTSGYTDTQYF | TRBD2 | TRBJ2-3 | TRBV10-3 | many
TGTGCCAGCAGCCAGGGGACTAGCGGGACTCAGCAGTACTTC | CASSQGTSGTQQYF | TRBD2 | TRBJ2-7 | TRBV14 | -
TGCGCCAGCAGCTTGGCCCTAGCGGGAAGAGGCACAGATACGCAGTATTTT | CASSLALAGRGTDTQYF | TRBD2 | TRBJ2-3 | TRBV5-1 | -
TGTGCCAGCAGCCAAGGACTCCTAGTGGCAGGGGATGAGCAGTTCTTC | CASSQGLLVAGDEQFF | - | TRBJ2-1 | TRBV3-1 | many
TGTGCCAGCAGTCTCTGGGGAGGGAATGAGCAGTTCTTC | CASSLWGGNEQFF | TRBD2 | TRBJ2-1 | TRBV2 | many
TGTGCCAGCTCACCAGTCCCCGGGAGTGGGGCCTACGAGCAGTACTTC | CASSPVPGSGAYEQYF | - | TRBJ2-7 | TRBV18 | few
TGTGCCCGCGCAGCCCGGCGACTAGCGGGGGGACAAGAGACCCAGTACTTC | CARAARRLAGGQETQYF | TRBD2 | TRBJ2-5 | TRBV2 | few
TGTGCCAGCAGTGAATGGGGACAGGGTCGAGGATGGACTGAAGCTTTCTTT | CASSEWGQGRGWTEAFF | TRBD1 | TRBJ1-1 | TRBV6-1 | -
TGTGCCAGCAGCGTAGCGGGAGGGCCTTACAATGAGCAGTTCTTC | CASSVAGGPYNEQFF | TRBD2 | TRBJ2-1 | TRBV9 | -
TGTGCCTGGAGTGTAAACGGTGGCACAGATACGCAGTATTTT | CAWSVNGGTDTQYF | - | TRBJ2-3 | TRBV30 | many
TGTGCCAGCTCACCACCGGCCGGGGCTGAAACAGATACGCAGTATTTT | CASSPPAGAETDTQYF | - | TRBJ2-3 | TRBV18 | many
TGCGCCAGCAGCTTGCTGCAGGTTCGCCCGACAGATACGCAGTATTTT | CASSLLQVRPTDTQYF | - | TRBJ2-3 | TRBV5-1 | many
TGTGCCTGGAGTGTACAGGTGGATACGCAGTATTTT | CAWSVQVDTQYF | - | TRBJ2-3 | TRBV30 | many
TGTGCCAGCAGCGCGGGTCTAGCGGGGGGATTGACAGATACGCAGTATTTT | CASSAGLAGGLTDTQYF | TRBD2 | TRBJ2-3 | TRBV9 | many
TGTGCCAGCAGCTTAGTTCGGGGGACCTACAATGAGCAGTTCTTC | CASSLVRGTYNEQFF | - | TRBJ2-1 | TRBV11-2 | many
TGTGCCACCAGCAGAGCCGGGACAGGGGGCGTGAGAGCTTTCTTT | CATSRAGTGGVRAFF | TRBD1 | TRBJ1-1 | TRBV15 | few
TGTGCCAGTAGTGTCCGGGCCCCCGGACCCCGCCAGAACACTGAAGCTTTCTTT | CASSVRAPGPRQNTEAFF | - | TRBJ1-1 | TRBV19 | -
TGTGCCAGCAGCTTAGCGCGATATGGGACTAGCGGGGGGGCCTACAATGAGCAGTTCTTC | CASSLARYGTSGGAYNEQFF | TRBD2 | TRBJ2-1 | TRBV7-6 | few
TGCGCCAGCAGCCCGCGGGGGGATATGAACACTGAAGCTTTCTTT | CASSPRGDMNTEAFF | - | TRBJ1-1 | TRBV5-1 | many